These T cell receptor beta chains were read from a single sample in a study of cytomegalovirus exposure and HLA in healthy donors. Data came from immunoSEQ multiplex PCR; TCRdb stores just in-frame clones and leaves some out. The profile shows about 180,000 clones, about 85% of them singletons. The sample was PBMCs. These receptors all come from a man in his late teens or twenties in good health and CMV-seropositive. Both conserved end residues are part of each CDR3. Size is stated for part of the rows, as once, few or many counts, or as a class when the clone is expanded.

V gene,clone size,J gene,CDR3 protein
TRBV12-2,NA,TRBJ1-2,CASRLVYRTGTRDGYTF
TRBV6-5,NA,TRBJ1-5,CASSYSAGGSQPQHF
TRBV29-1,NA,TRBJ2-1,CSVPAGGASYNEQFF
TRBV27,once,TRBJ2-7,CASSLLGSQRYEQYF
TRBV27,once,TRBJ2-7,CASRTGTGSEQYF
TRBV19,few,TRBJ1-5,CASTPGNNQPQHF
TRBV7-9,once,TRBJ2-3,CASSSGGVNTQYF
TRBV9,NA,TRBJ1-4,CASSATGATNEKLFF
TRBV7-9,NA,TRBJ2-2,CASSYPGLAGSGELFF
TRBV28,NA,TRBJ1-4,CASRGQGGYEKLFF
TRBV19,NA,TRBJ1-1,CASSIVSPGTGSSEAFF
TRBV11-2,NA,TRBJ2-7,CASSDRTGYEQYF
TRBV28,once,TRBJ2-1,CASSLEGAYNEQFF